One and the same sample provided the 31 T cell receptor beta chains below, sequenced in a study of cytomegalovirus exposure and HLA in healthy donors (dated by TCRdb to 2017 to 2019). Receptor amplification or capture employed the immunoSEQ multiplex PCR assay. In TCRdb, the immuneACCESS table is reduced to in-frame sequences with V and J assigned. These tables do not hold every clone; where another copy was compared, an unresolved V gene accounts for under half, and the others remain unexplained. This sample holds under 300,000 clones; 70% to 90% were observed only once. The top ten hold about 1% of the sample. Sequencing was done on a sample of PBMCs. All receptors derive from a woman under 30 in good health and CMV-seronegative.

This clone was detected only a few times. The gene calls are TRBV27 and TRBJ2-7; 7 bases agree with TRBD1. The CDR3 spans 12 residues. V dropped 6 bases and J dropped 2; count of bases not matched to a gene: 1. Germline values: CDR1 MNHEY, CDR2 SMNVEV (reference sequence). This chain's CDR3 is CASRTGTYEQYF. In DNA form, the CDR3 reads TGTGCCAGCAGGACAGGGACCTACGAGCAGTACTTC.

J is TRBJ1-1 and V is TRBV29-1; no firm D call. Trimming stripped 3 bases from V and 0 bases from J, with 8 bases between. Per germline, CDR1 SQVTM and CDR2 ANQGSEA. This CDR3 has 13 amino acids. CDR3 nucleotide sequence: TGCAGCGTTGATTCAGCGATGAACACTGAAGCTTTCTTT. Translation gives CSVDSAMNTEAFF.

The rearrangement joins TRBV5-1 to TRBJ2-2; 12 bases are shared with TRBD2. In germline, CDR1 is SGHRS, CDR2 YFSETQ. The CDR3 consists of 17 residues. Unmatched junction bases numbered 9, after V lost 3 bases and J lost 6 bases. This CDR3 is CASSYATSGRKSGELFF. For the CDR3, the DNA is TGCGCCAGCAGCTACGCGACTAGCGGGAGAAAGTCCGGGGAGCTGTTTTTT.

This clone is a singleton in its sample. The chain links TRBV29-1 to TRBJ2-7; no firm D call. Germline CDR1 is SQVTM and CDR2 is ANQGSEA. The CDR3 has 11 amino acids. Trimming pared 4 bases from V and 2 bases from J, leaving 6 bases between. In DNA, the CDR3 is TGCAGCGTTGCTAAAACCTACGAGCAGTACTTC. It codes for CSVAKTYEQYF.

This clone showed up just a few times. The rearrangement links TRBV7-2 to TRBJ1-2; 8 bases fit TRBD1. This CDR3 is built from 15 residues. Germline lookup yields CDR1 SGHTA and CDR2 FQGNSA. J was trimmed by 5 bases and V by 1 base; bases with no gene match: 6. This chain's CDR3 is CASSLGGQGLYGYTF. The CDR3 DNA sequence: TGTGCCAGCAGCTTAGGAGGACAGGGCTTATATGGCTACACCTTC.

This clone was counted once. The chain recombines TRBV4-3 with TRBJ2-7; D is ambiguous. V was shortened by 0 bases and J by 1 base, with 13 bases between the two germline ends. CDR1 and CDR2 (germline): LGHNA, YSLEER. This CDR3 is 16 amino acids long. CDR3 protein: CASSQEFPPESYEQYF. The DNA of the CDR3 is TGCGCCAGCAGCCAAGAATTCCCCCCGGAGTCCTACGAGCAGTACTTC.

This chain links TRBV7-6 with TRBJ2-7, with 8 positions matching TRBD2. V dropped 2 bases and J dropped 4; count of bases not matched to a gene: 4. The length of the CDR3 is 14 residues. Germline V gene sequence: CDR1 SGHVS, CDR2 FNYEAQ. The CDR3 loop is CASSLTSGFYEQYF. The CDR3 DNA reads as TGTGCCAGCAGCTTAACTAGCGGCTTTTACGAGCAGTACTTC.

This clone was seen once. V gene TRBV10-1 combines with J gene TRBJ1-4, with D possibly TRBD1 on 6 matching bases. The CDR3 sequence is 14 residues long. CDR1 and CDR2 from the germline V gene are WNHNN and SYGVQD (reference sequence). The V and J ends lost 8 bases and 8 bases respectively, with 18 bases between them. CDR3 nucleotides: TGCGCCAGCGGGGGCGACGCTGTCGGGGAAAAACTGTTTTTT. This encodes CASGGDAVGEKLFF.

The V call is TRBV19, the J call TRBJ1-2; TRBD1 aligns across 10 bases. Trimming removed 6 bases from V and 7 bases from J; junction bases left unmatched: 17. The CDR3 runs 17 residues. The germline gives CDR1 LNHDA, CDR2 SQIVND (reference sequence). The CDR3 DNA sequence: TGTGCCAGTAGCTTTGCGTATACCGGGACAGGGGTTCGTGGCTACACCTTC. Protein: CASSFAYTGTGVRGYTF. The whole variable domain, filled in from reference TRBV19 and TRBJ1-2, reads DGGITQSPKYLFRKEGQNVTLSCEQNLNHDAMYWYRQDPGQGLRLIYYSQIVNDFQKGDIAEGYSVSREKKESFPLTVTSAQKNPTAFYLCASSFAYTGTGVRGYTFGSGTRLTVV.

In its sample, this clone was seen once. The chain couples TRBV9 to TRBJ1-6; weak D call: TRBD1 (5 bases). Deletions cut 1 base from V and 6 bases from J, with 14 bases between. Germline-derived CDR1 and CDR2 are SGDLS and YYNGEE. The length of the CDR3 is 16 residues. The CDR3 coding sequence is TGTGCCAGCAGCGTAAGTGATCCAGGGTCTAATTCACCCCTCCACTTT. Translating it yields CASSVSDPGSNSPLHF.

The genes are TRBV25-1 and TRBJ2-7; 13 nucleotides agree with TRBD2. Germline loops: CDR1 MGHDK, CDR2 SYGVNS. After removal of 2 bases from V and 3 bases from J, the junction contained 10 bases not matched to a gene. There are 18 residues in the CDR3. The CDR3 DNA reads TGTGCCAGCAGTGAAAGAGGGACTAGCGGGACTGACATCTACGAGCAGTACTTC. It codes for CASSERGTSGTDIYEQYF.

This chain connects TRBV27 to TRBJ1-1, with 8 bases lining up with TRBD1. The J segment lost 3 bases and the V segment lost 8 bases, leaving 11 bases of the junction unmatched. The CDR3 runs to 15 residues. Germline V lookup: CDR1 MNHEY, CDR2 SMNVEV (reference sequence). The CDR3 nucleotides are TGTGCCAGCCGTCGTGCCCGGACAGGGTACACTGAAGCTTTCTTT. It is translated as CASRRARTGYTEAFF.

The chain joins TRBV29-1 to TRBJ1-1, with D uncertain. V lost 2 bases and J lost 4, with 14 bases in between. The CDR3 is 14 amino acids. CDR1 and CDR2 from the germline V gene are SQVTM and ANQGSEA. The CDR3 sequence is CSVELRLKSTEAFF. The DNA of the CDR3 is TGCAGCGTTGAACTTCGGTTAAAGAGCACTGAAGCTTTCTTT. The full variable domain, rest sourced from reference TRBV29-1 and TRBJ1-1, is SAVISQKPSRDICQRGTSLTIQCQVDSQVTMMFWYRQQPGQSLTLIATANQGSEATYESGFVIDKFPISRPNLTFSTLTVSNMSPEDSSIYLCSVELRLKSTEAFFGQGTRLTVV.

This chain joins TRBV6-1 and TRBJ2-5, with D possibly matching TRBD1 (6 bases). Germline assignment: CDR1 MNHNS and CDR2 SASEGT. The V end lost 0 bases, the J end lost 6 bases, and 14 bases lay between the germline ends. The CDR3 spans 15 residues. CDR3 coding DNA: TGTGCCAGCAGTGAAGCGCAACAGGGTAGGCAGACCCAGTACTTC. Translated, it gives CASSEAQQGRQTQYF.

The sample holds a few counts of this clone. The chain joins TRBV6-5 to TRBJ2-7, with TRBD1 matching 7 bases. J gave up 0 bases and V 8 bases, and 4 bases lay outside the gene matches. Germline V gene sequence: CDR1 MNHEY, CDR2 SVGAGI. The CDR3 has 13 amino acids. For the CDR3, the DNA is TGTGCCAGCTCGGGACAGAGCTCCTACGAGCAGTACTTC. Translated: CASSGQSSYEQYF.

Worth noting for this clone: The missing conserved phenylalanine or tryptophan at the end of this CDR3 makes a read error likely. No DNA is shown, since the ends of the CDR3 on it are uncertain; the CDR3 is the one TCRdb lists. The V call is TRBV28, the J call TRBJ1-5; no DNA check was done on the table's D call, TRBD1. The length of the CDR3 is 11 amino acids, counting both ends. Germline CDR1 MDHEN, CDR2 SYDVKM. The CDR3 sequence: CASTEGQGWAI.

The chain combines TRBV6-5 with TRBJ1-1, with 7 bases lining up with TRBD1. The CDR3 extends over 14 amino acids. Germline V lookup: CDR1 MNHEY, CDR2 SVGAGI. V was pared by 6 bases and J by 6 bases, with 10 bases of the junction left unmatched. The CDR3 region has the DNA TGTGCCAGCAGCTCAGGGGGTGAGGGGGCTGAAGCTTTCTTT. It encodes CASSSGGEGAEAFF.

This clone was recorded a few times. The CDR3 protein is CASSVGQVASAETQYF. The CDR3 DNA sequence: TGTGCCAGCAGCGTAGGCCAGGTGGCGTCCGCAGAGACCCAGTACTTC. This chain connects TRBV9 to TRBJ2-5; D uncertain. The ends were cut back, 0 bases at V and 4 bases at J, with 16 bases in the middle. The CDR3 totals 16 residues. Germline V CDR1 and CDR2: SGDLS, YYNGEE.

The chain is built from TRBV14 and TRBJ2-5, with TRBD2 matching 11 bases. CDR3 length: 19 amino acids. Trimming removed 4 bases from V and 1 base from J; junction bases left unmatched: 14. Germline-derived CDR1 and CDR2 are SGHDN and FVKESK. Here the CDR3 reads CASSPTLGLADLFQETQYF. In DNA, the CDR3 is TGTGCCAGCAGCCCAACCCTGGGACTAGCGGACCTTTTCCAAGAGACCCAGTACTTC. The variable domain in full, with the rest retrieved from reference TRBV14 and TRBJ2-5, is EAGVTQFPSHSVIEKGQTVTLRCDPISGHDNLYWYRRVMGKEIKFLLHFVKESKQDESGMPNNRFLAERTGGTYSTLKVQPAELEDSGVYFCASSPTLGLADLFQETQYFGPGTRLLVL.

The chain employs TRBV5-1 and TRBJ1-1; D not resolved. Germline assignment: CDR1 SGHRS and CDR2 YFSETQ. Between the trimmed V and J ends, which lost 4 bases and 3 bases, there was a span of 19 bases. The CDR3 is made up of 16 amino acids. CDR3 sequence (DNA): TGCGCCAGCAGCAAGGACTCCGTGAGGGTGGACACTGAAGCTTTCTTT. This sequence encodes CASSKDSVRVDTEAFF.

This rearrangement joins TRBV7-3 to TRBJ2-2; 7 nucleotides align to TRBD1. Germline V gives CDR1 SGHTA, CDR2 FQGTGA. The CDR3 length is 14 residues. V gave up 5 bases and J gave up 5 bases; unmatched junction bases: 5. CDR3 sequence: CASSLDRSTGELFF. The CDR3 DNA reads TGTGCCAGCAGCCTGGACAGGTCTACCGGGGAGCTGTTTTTT.

This clone is a singleton in its sample. The gene calls are TRBV2 and TRBJ2-5; TRBD1 matches 9 bases. V lost 6 bases, J lost 5 bases, and 10 bases stayed unmatched. CDR1 is SNHLY, CDR2 FYNNEI, per germline. CDR3 length: 15 residues. CDR3 amino acids: CASRGNSGQGETQYF. As DNA, the CDR3 is TGTGCCAGCAGGGGAAACTCTGGACAGGGGGAGACCCAGTACTTC.

The chain carries TRBV13 and TRBJ2-5; D may be TRBD1 (5 bases). The V end lost 5 bases, the J end lost 1 base, and 11 bases lay between the germline ends. Germline values: CDR1 PRHDT, CDR2 FYEKMQ (reference sequence). There are 14 residues in the CDR3. Here the CDR3 DNA reads TGTGCCAGCAGCAGACCGACAGCCCAAGAGACCCAGTACTTC. Its translation is CASSRPTAQETQYF.

The chain couples TRBV7-9 to TRBJ1-5, with 9 bases matching TRBD1. Unmatched junction bases numbered 8, after V lost 5 bases and J lost 0 bases. The CDR3 sequence is 17 residues long. In germline, CDR1 is SEHNR, CDR2 FQNEAQ (reference sequence). CDR3 loop: CASSAAGQGYSNQPQHF. The DNA of the CDR3 is TGTGCCAGCAGCGCCGCGGGACAGGGATATAGCAATCAGCCCCAGCATTTT.

A few counts support this clone. CDR3 DNA: TGCGCCAGCAGCTCCCCCGCGGGGGGTGAAAAACTGTTTTTT. Translation: CASSSPAGGEKLFF. The V call is TRBV5-1, the J call TRBJ1-4, with D possibly matching TRBD1 (5 bases). V dropped 3 bases and J dropped 7 bases, with 13 bases sitting between them. Germline-derived CDR1 and CDR2 are SGHRS and YFSETQ. The CDR3 length is 14 residues.

This clone was counted only a few times. The chain employs TRBV19 and TRBJ1-4; D may be TRBD1 (6 bases). CDR1 is LNHDA and CDR2 is SQIVND in the germline V gene (reference sequence). Trimming took 10 bases from V and 0 from J, leaving 18 bases between them. The CDR3 sequence is 16 residues long. CDR3 amino acids: CATQRGAFATNEKLFF. The CDR3 nucleotides read TGTGCCACCCAACGGGGGGCCTTTGCAACTAATGAAAAACTGTTTTTT.

The rearrangement joins TRBV10-1 to TRBJ2-1, with 8 bases matching TRBD1. The ends lost 6 bases at V and 9 bases at J; junction bases unmatched: 4. The germline V gene has CDR1 WNHNN and CDR2 SYGVQD (reference sequence). This CDR3 is built from 12 residues. In nucleotides, the CDR3 is TGCGCCAGCAGCAGGGGGCACGGTGAGCAGTTCTTC. Amino acids: CASSRGHGEQFF.

The genes are TRBV11-2 and TRBJ1-4, with TRBD1 matching over 8 bases. Trimming at V came to 2 bases and at J to 2 bases, leaving 7 bases not matched to a gene. Per the germline V gene, CDR1 is SGHAT and CDR2 is FQNNGV. The CDR3 loop spans 17 amino acids. CDR3 protein: CASSLRSRGRTNEKLFF. DNA of the CDR3: TGTGCCAGCAGCTTAAGGAGCAGGGGGCGTACTAATGAAAAACTGTTTTTT. Full variable domain (missing parts from reference TRBV11-2 and TRBJ1-4): EAGVAQSPRYKIIEKRQSVAFWCNPISGHATLYWYQQILGQGPKLLIQFQNNGVVDDSQLPKDRFSAERLKGVDSTLKIQPAKLEDSAVYLCASSLRSRGRTNEKLFFGSGTQLSVL.

The chain combines TRBV2 with TRBJ2-7; D ambiguous. The CDR3 has 13 residues. Deletions cut 7 bases from V and 3 bases from J, with 13 bases between. The germline gives CDR1 SNHLY, CDR2 FYNNEI. The CDR3 DNA sequence: TGTGCCAGCACTGACCCCCCCCTCTACGAGCAGTACTTC. Amino acid sequence: CASTDPPLYEQYF. Using reference TRBV2 and TRBJ2-7 for the parts outside the CDR3, the full variable domain is EPEVTQTPSHQVTQMGQEVILRCVPISNHLYFYWYRQILGQKVEFLVSFYNNEISEKSEIFDDQFSVERPDGSNFTLKIRSTKLEDSAMYFCASTDPPLYEQYFGPGTRLTVT.

Only one count was recorded for this clone. This chain links TRBV27 with TRBJ2-1; TRBD2 aligns across 7 bases. With V trimmed by 4 bases and J by 2 bases, 8 bases remained unmatched. Germline V gene sequence: CDR1 MNHEY, CDR2 SMNVEV (reference sequence). The CDR3 is made up of 16 amino acids. CDR3 residues: CASSSPASGTYNEQFF. For the CDR3, the DNA is TGTGCCAGCAGTTCCCCCGCTAGCGGTACCTACAATGAGCAGTTCTTC.

The CDR3 region is CASSVVLGQGPKNIQYF. The CDR3 DNA sequence: TGTGCCAGCAGCGTAGTCCTGGGACAGGGTCCCAAAAACATTCAGTACTTC. The chain recombines TRBV9 with TRBJ2-4; 9 bases are shared with TRBD1. After removal of 0 bases from V and 2 bases from J, the junction contained 6 bases not matched to a gene. Germline V gene sequence: CDR1 SGDLS, CDR2 YYNGEE. There are 17 residues in the CDR3.